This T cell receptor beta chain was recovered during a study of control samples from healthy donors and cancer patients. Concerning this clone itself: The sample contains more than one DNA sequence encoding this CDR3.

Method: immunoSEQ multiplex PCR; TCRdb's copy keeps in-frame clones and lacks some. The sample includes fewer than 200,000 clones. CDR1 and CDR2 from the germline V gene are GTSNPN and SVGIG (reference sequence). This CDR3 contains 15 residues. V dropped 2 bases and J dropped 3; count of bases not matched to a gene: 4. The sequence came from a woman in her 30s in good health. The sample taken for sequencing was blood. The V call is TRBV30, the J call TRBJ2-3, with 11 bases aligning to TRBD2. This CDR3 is CAWSLSGGATDTQYF. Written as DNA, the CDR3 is TGTGCCTGGAGTCTTAGCGGGGGGGCGACAGATACGCAGTATTTT. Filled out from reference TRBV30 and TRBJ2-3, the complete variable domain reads SQTIHQWPATLVQPVGSPLSLECTVEGTSNPNLYWYRQAAGRGLQLLFYSVGIGQISSEVPQNLSASRPQDRQFILSSKKLLLSDSGFYLCAWSLSGGATDTQYFGPGTRLTVL.